The clone carrying this T cell receptor (beta chain) came up many times. What it recognizes is unknown. A sample-barcoded 5' primer and a J-beta primer mix were used in a second PCR of roughly 7 to 11 cycles. Every sample gave at least 2.5 million paired-end reads containing CDR3. TCRdb processed the 5' RACE reads anew with MiXCR; each CDR3 protein has one entry. The sample lists some 1.7 million distinct CDR3 sequences, 28% occurring once. The CDR3 loop spans 17 amino acids. Trimming cost V 4 bases and J 4 bases, with 18 bases left between them. CDR1 SGHRS and CDR2 YFSETQ come from the germline V gene. Healthy Caucasian individuals from Russia aged roughly 6 to 100 were enrolled as donors. Per sample, extraction of total RNA gave at least 6 micrograms in every case. The data derive from a study of blood T cells in healthy people across ages. Points from the study as a whole: When one million T cells were used, diversity estimates were thought to be underestimates.

This clonotype was obtained from a woman aged 25 to 45 in good health. This rearrangement joins TRBV5-1 to TRBJ2-6; D tentatively fits TRBD1 or TRBD2 (5 bases each). The sequenced sample consisted of blood. CDR3 sequence reads: CASSLEPIGAGANVLTF. The CDR3, as DNA: TGCGCCAGCAGCCTTGAGCCGATCGGGGCCGGGGCCAACGTCCTGACTTTC. Full variable domain (outside the CDR3, taken from reference TRBV5-1 and TRBJ2-6): KAGVTQTPRYLIKTRGQQVTLSCSPISGHRSVSWYQQTPGQGLQFLFEYFSETQRNKGNFPGRFSGRQFSNSRSEMNVSTLELGDSALYLCASSLEPIGAGANVLTFGAGSRLTVL.